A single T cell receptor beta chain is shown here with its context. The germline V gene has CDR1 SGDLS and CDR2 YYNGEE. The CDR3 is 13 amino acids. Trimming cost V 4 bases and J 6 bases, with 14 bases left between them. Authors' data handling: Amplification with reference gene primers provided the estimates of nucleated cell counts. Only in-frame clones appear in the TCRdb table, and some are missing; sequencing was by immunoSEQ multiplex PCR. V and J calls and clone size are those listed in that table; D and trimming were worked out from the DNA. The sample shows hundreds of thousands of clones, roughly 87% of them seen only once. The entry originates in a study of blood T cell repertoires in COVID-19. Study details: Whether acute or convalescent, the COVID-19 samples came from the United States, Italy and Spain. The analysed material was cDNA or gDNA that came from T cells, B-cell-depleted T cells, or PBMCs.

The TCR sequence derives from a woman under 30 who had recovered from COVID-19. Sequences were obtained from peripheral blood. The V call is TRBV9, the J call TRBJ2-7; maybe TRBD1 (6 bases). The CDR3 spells CASSMGALSEQYF. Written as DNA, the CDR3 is TGTGCCAGCAGCATGGGGGCGCTTAGCGAGCAGTACTTC.